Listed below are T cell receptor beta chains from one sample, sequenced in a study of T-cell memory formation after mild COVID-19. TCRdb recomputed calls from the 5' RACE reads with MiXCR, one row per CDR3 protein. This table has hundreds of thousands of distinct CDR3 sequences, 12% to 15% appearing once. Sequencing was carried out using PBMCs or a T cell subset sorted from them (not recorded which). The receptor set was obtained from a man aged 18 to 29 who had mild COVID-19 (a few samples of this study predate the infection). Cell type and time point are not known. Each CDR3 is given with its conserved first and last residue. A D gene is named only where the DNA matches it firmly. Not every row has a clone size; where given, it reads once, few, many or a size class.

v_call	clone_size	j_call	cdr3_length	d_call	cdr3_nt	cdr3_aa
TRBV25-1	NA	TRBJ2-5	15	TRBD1	TGTGCCAGCAGTGTGGGACAGGGGTGGCAAGAGACCCAGTACTTC	CASSVGQGWQETQYF
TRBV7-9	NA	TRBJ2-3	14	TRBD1	TGTGCCAGCAGCCTGGACAGGGCTTCAGATACGCAGTATTTT	CASSLDRASDTQYF
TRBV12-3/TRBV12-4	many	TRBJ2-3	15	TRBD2	TGTGCCAGCATCCGGGGGACTAGCCCGACAGATACGCAGTATTTT	CASIRGTSPTDTQYF
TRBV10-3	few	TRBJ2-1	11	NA	TGTGCCATCAGGCTTTACAATGAGCAGTTCTTC	CAIRLYNEQFF
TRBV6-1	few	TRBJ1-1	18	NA	TGTGCCAGCAGTGACTTCTCTTATCAGGGATTGCTGTTGACTGAAGCTTTCTTT	CASSDFSYQGLLLTEAFF
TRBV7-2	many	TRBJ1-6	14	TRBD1	TGTGCCAGCAGCTTAAACAGGGGAGGTTCACCCCTCCACTTT	CASSLNRGGSPLHF
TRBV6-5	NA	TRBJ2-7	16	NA	TGTGCCAGCAGTTTTTCAATCGGCAGGGGGGCCTACGAGCAGTACTTC	CASSFSIGRGAYEQYF
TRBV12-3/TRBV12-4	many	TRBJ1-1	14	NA	TGTGCCAGCACTCTAGGTCAGGGCGGGGCTGAAGCTTTCTTT	CASTLGQGGAEAFF
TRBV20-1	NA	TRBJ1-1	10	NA	TGCAGTGTCTGGGGCACTGAAGCTTTCTTT	CSVWGTEAFF
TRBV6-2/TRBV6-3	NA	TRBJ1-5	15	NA	TGTGCCAGCTACAGCGGGGGGGCAGGCAATCAGCCCCAGCATTTT	CASYSGGAGNQPQHF
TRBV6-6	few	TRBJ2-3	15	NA	TGTGCCAGCAGCGACCGGGACATAAGCACAGATACGCAGTATTTT	CASSDRDISTDTQYF
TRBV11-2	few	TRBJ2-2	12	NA	TGTGCCAGCAGCTCCTCGCTCGGGGAGCTGTTTTTT	CASSSSLGELFF
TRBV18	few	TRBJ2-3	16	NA	TGTGCCAGCTCACCACGCCTAGCGCAGCCCACAGATACGCAGTATTTT	CASSPRLAQPTDTQYF
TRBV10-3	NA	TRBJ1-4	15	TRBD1	TGTGCCATCAGTGAGGACAGGGGGGAGAATGAAAAACTGTTTTTT	CAISEDRGENEKLFF
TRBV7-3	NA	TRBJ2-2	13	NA	TGTGCCAGCAGCTTACCGGTTGCGGGGGAGCTGTTTTTT	CASSLPVAGELFF
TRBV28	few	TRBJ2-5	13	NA	TGTGCCAGCAGTTACAGGGTGGGGGAGACCCAGTACTTC	CASSYRVGETQYF
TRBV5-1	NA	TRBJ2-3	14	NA	TGCGCCAGCAGCTTGGGCCGGAACACAGATACGCAGTATTTT	CASSLGRNTDTQYF
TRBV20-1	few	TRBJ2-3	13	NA	TGCAGTGCGGTAGAGCTACTCACAGATACGCAGTATTTT	CSAVELLTDTQYF
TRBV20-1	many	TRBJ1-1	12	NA	TGCAGTGCTAGAGAGGGCTTCACTGAAGCTTTCTTT	CSAREGFTEAFF
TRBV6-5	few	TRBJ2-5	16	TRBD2	TGTGCCAGCAGTTATTCGGTCGGGCCGGGGGGTGAGACCCAGTACTTC	CASSYSVGPGGETQYF
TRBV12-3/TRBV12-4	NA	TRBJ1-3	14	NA	TGTGCCAGCAGTTTACCGACGGGGTCAGACACCATATATTTT	CASSLPTGSDTIYF
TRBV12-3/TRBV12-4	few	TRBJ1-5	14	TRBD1	TGTGCCAGCAGCCGAGACAGGGGAGATCAGCCCCAGCATTTT	CASSRDRGDQPQHF
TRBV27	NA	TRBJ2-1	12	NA	TGTGCCGGGGGGGCATCCTACAATGAGCAGTTCTTC	CAGGASYNEQFF
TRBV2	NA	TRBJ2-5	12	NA	TGTGCCAGCATGCGTGTACAAGAGACCCAGTACTTC	CASMRVQETQYF
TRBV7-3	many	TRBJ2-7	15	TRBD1	TGTGCCAGCAGCAGGGGGACAGGATCCTCCTACGAGCAGTACTTC	CASSRGTGSSYEQYF
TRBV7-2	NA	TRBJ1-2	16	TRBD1	TGTGCCAGCAGCCCGGGACCGGGACAGGGTCCCTATGGCTACACCTTC	CASSPGPGQGPYGYTF
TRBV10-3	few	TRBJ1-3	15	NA	TGTGCCATCAGTGACCCCCCGGGGCCAGGAAACACCATATATTTT	CAISDPPGPGNTIYF
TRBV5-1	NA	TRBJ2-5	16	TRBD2	TGCGCCAGCAGCCCCCGGGGTAGCGGGGGGGCCGAGACCCAGTACTTC	CASSPRGSGGAETQYF
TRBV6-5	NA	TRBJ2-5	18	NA	TGTGCCAGCAGTTACGCCCCCCTGGTCTGGGCATCCCAAGAGACCCAGTACTTC	CASSYAPLVWASQETQYF
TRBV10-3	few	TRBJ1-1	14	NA	TGTGCCATCAGTGACATTAGGGGTTTCACTGAAGCTTTCTTT	CAISDIRGFTEAFF
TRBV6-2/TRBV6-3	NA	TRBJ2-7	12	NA	TGTGCCAGCAGTCGGGACATCTACGAGCAGTACTTC	CASSRDIYEQYF
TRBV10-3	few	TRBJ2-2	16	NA	TGTGCCATCGGGTCTGGGAGCAAGAGGGAGCTTGGGGAGCTGTTTTTT	CAIGSGSKRELGELFF
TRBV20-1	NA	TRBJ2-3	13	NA	TGCAGTGCTAGAGATGGGAACACGGATACGCGGTATTTT	CSARDGNTDTRYF
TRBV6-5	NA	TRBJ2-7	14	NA	TGTGCCAGCATGATAGGGATATTCTCCTACGAGCAGTACTTC	CASMIGIFSYEQYF
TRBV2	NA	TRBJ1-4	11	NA	TGTGCCAGCGTTGGTTCCGTCAAACTGTTTTTT	CASVGSVKLFF
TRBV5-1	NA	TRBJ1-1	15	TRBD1	TGCGCCAGCAGCGAGAAGACAGGGATGGACACTGAAGCTTTCTTT	CASSEKTGMDTEAFF
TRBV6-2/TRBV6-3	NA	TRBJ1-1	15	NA	TGTGCCAGCAGTTTTCGGGGGGCCCCGAACACTGAAGCTTTCTTT	CASSFRGAPNTEAFF
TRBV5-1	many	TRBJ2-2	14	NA	TGCGCCAGCAGCTTTGGGGGGCAGACCGGGGAGCTGTTTTTT	CASSFGGQTGELFF
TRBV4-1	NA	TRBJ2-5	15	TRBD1	TGCGCCAGCAGCCAGGGGACAGGGGGCGCGGAGACCCAGTACTTC	CASSQGTGGAETQYF
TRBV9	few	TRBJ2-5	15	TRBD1	TGTGCCAGCAGCCCCAGGGACAGGGAGGTAGAGACCCAGTACTTC	CASSPRDREVETQYF
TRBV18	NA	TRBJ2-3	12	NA	TGTGCCAGCTCTTGGGACACAAATACGCAGTATTTT	CASSWDTNTQYF
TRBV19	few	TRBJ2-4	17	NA	TGTGCCAGTAGTATACAGGAAGGGACCTTAGCCAAAAACATTCAGTACTTC	CASSIQEGTLAKNIQYF
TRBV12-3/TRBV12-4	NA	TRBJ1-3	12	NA	TGTGCCAGCAGCCAAGGGGGTTACACCATATATTTT	CASSQGGYTIYF
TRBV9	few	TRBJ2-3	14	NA	TGTGCCAGCAGCGATGGGGACGCCACAGATACGCAGTATTTT	CASSDGDATDTQYF
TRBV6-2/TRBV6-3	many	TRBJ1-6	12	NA	TGTGCCAGCAGTTACTCGGGTTCACCCCTCCACTTT	CASSYSGSPLHF
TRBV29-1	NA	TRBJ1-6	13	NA	TGCAGCGTAGGGGACGCAAGCAATTCACCCCTCCACTTT	CSVGDASNSPLHF
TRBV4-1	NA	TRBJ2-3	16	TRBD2	TGCGCCAGCAGCCAGGTGACTAGCGGGGCGACAGATACGCAGTATTTT	CASSQVTSGATDTQYF
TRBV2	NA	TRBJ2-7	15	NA	TGTGCCAGCAGTGAAGAAGGAGCAGGGACCTACGAGCAGTACTTC	CASSEEGAGTYEQYF
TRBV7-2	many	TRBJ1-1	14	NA	TGTGCCAGCAGCTTATTTGGGGGGGACACTGAAGCTTTCTTT	CASSLFGGDTEAFF
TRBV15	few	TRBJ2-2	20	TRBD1	TGTGCCACCAGAAGGAGGACCGGGACAGGGAATATCGCGAACACCGGGGAGCTGTTTTTT	CATRRRTGTGNIANTGELFF
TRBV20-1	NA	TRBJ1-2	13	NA	TGCAGTGCTAGGGAAGCAGGCCGCTATGGCTACACCTTC	CSAREAGRYGYTF
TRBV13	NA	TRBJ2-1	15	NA	TGTGCCAGCAGCTCCTGGACTAACTCCTACAATGAGCAGTTCTTC	CASSSWTNSYNEQFF
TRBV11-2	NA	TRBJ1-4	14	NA	TGTGCCAGCAGCTTAATTCAGGTGAACGAAAAACTGTTTTTT	CASSLIQVNEKLFF
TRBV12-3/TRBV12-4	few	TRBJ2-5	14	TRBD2	TGTGCCAGCAGTTGGCTAGCGGGGGTGGAGACCCAGTACTTC	CASSWLAGVETQYF
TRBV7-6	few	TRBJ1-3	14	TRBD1	TGTGCCAGCAGCATCGGGACAGAGGGAAACACCATATATTTT	CASSIGTEGNTIYF
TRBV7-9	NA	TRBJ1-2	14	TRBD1	TGTGCCAGCAGCTTTACGGGACAGTCGACGGGCTACACCTTC	CASSFTGQSTGYTF
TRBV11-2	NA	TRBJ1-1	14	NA	TGTGCCAGCAGCTCCGGTGCAGGGAACACTGAAGCTTTCTTT	CASSSGAGNTEAFF
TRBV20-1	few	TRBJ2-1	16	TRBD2	TGCAGTGCTAGAGCTCAACTAGCGGGGATCTACAATGAGCAGTTCTTC	CSARAQLAGIYNEQFF